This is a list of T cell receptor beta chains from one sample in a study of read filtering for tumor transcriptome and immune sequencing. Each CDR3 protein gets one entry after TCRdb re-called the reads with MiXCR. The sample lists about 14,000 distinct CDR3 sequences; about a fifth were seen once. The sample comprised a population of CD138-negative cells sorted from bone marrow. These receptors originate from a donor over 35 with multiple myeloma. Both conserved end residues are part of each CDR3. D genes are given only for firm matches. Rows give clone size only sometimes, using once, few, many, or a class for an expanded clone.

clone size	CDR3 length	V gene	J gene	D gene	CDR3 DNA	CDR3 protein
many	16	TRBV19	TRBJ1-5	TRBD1	TGTGCCAGTAGTATGTCCGGGACAGGGACCAATCAGCCCCAGCATTTT	CASSMSGTGTNQPQHF
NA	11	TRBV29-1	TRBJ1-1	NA	TGCAGCGCATTCGCTCTGGGAGAAGCTTTCTTT	CSAFALGEAFF
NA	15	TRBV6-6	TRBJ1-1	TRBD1	TGTGCCAGCATCCTCGGACAGGGGCGGATCACTGAAGCTTTCTTT	CASILGQGRITEAFF
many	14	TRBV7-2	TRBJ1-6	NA	TGTGCCAGCAGCCACGACGGGTCGGGTTCACCCCTCCACTTT	CASSHDGSGSPLHF
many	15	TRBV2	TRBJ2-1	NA	TGTGCCAGCAGTGAAGACCGGAGCTCCTACAATGAGCAGTTCTTC	CASSEDRSSYNEQFF
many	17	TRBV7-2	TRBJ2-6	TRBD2	TGTGCCAGCAGACGGACTAGCGGGAGCGCTGGGGCCAACGTCCTGACTTTC	CASRRTSGSAGANVLTF
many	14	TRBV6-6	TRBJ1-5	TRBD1	TGTGCCAGCAGTGACAGGGTAGGCAATCAGCCCCAGCATTTT	CASSDRVGNQPQHF
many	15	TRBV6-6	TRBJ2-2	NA	TGTGCCAGCATCCACCAGACAGGCACCACCGGGGAGCTGTTTTTT	CASIHQTGTTGELFF
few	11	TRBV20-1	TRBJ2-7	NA	TGCAGTGCTAGTAGGGGGAACGAGCAGTACTTC	CSASRGNEQYF
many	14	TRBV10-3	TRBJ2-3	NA	TGTGCCATCAGACCCGAGAGGGCGGCAGATACGCAGTATTTT	CAIRPERAADTQYF
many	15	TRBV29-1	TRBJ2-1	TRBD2	TGCAGCGTTGGAGGACTAGCGGGAGAACGTGGTGAGCAGTTCTTC	CSVGGLAGERGEQFF
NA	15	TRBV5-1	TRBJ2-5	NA	TGCGCCAGCAGCTTGGCCAGACAGCTCCAAGAGACCCAGTACTTC	CASSLARQLQETQYF
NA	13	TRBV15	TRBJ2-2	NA	TGTGCCACCCGGGCTAGTTGGACCGGGGAGCTGTTTTTT	CATRASWTGELFF
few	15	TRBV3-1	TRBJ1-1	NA	TGTGCCAGCAGCCAAGGGGGGTGGGAGAACACTGAAGCTTTCTTT	CASSQGGWENTEAFF
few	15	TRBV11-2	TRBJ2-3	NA	TGTGCCAGCAGCCAGAGAGGGGGAGGCACAGATACGCAGTATTTT	CASSQRGGGTDTQYF
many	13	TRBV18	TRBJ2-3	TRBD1	TGTGCCAGCTCGCTGACAGGGGCAGATACGCAGTATTTT	CASSLTGADTQYF
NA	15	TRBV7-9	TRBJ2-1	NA	TGTGCCAGCAGCCCCTCCAGGGCGTCCTACAATGAGCAGTTGTTC	CASSPSRASYNEQLF
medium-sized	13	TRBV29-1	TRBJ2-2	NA	TGCAGCGTTGAGTCAGGGGCCACCGGGGAGCTGTTTTTT	CSVESGATGELFF
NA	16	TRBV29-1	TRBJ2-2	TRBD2	TGCAGCGTTGTACCTAGCGGGGGAACGAACACCGGGGAGCTGTTTTTT	CSVVPSGGTNTGELFF
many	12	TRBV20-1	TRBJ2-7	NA	TGCAGTGCCAGCGGGACAGTCTACGAGCAGTACTTC	CSASGTVYEQYF
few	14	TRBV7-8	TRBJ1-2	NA	TGTGCCAGCAGCTTAGATCATAGAGCCTATGGCTACACCTTC	CASSLDHRAYGYTF
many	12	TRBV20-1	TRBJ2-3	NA	TGCAGTGTTAGCGTTATACAAGATACGCAGTATTTT	CSVSVIQDTQYF
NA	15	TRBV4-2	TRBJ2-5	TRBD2	TGTGCCAGCAGCGAATATCTAGCGGGGCAAGAGACCCAGTACTTC	CASSEYLAGQETQYF
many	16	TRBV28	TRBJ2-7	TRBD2	TGTGCCAGCAGGGGGGAGGTGGGTAGCGGGTCCTACGAGCAGTACTTC	CASRGEVGSGSYEQYF
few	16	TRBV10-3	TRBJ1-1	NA	TGTGCCATCAGTGAGTCAAGCGGGGGGGGCGACACTGAAGCTTTCTTT	CAISESSGGGDTEAFF
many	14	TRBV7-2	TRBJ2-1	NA	TGTGCCAGCAGCTTGGGACTTCCCTCCGATGAGCAGTTCTTC	CASSLGLPSDEQFF
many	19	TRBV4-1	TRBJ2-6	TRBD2	TGCGCCAGCAGCCGGATTAGCGGGGGGGCTCACTCTGGGGCCAACGTCCTGACTTTC	CASSRISGGAHSGANVLTF
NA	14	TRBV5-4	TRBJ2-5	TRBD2	TGTGCCAGCAGCTTGACTAGCGGGCAAGAGACCCAGTACTTC	CASSLTSGQETQYF
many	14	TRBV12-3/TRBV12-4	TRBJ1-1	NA	TGTGCCAGCAGTACACTACAGGGATTAGCTGAAGCTTTCTTT	CASSTLQGLAEAFF
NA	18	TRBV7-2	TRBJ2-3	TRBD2	TGTGCCAGCAGCTTAGGGCTAGCGGGACACCCGTTCACAGATACGCAGTATTTT	CASSLGLAGHPFTDTQYF
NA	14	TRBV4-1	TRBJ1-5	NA	TGCGCCAGCAGCCACCCCTTGGAGGGCCAGCCCCAGCATTTT	CASSHPLEGQPQHF
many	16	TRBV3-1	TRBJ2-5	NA	TGTGCCAGCAGCCAACCTAGGAAAGCGTGGCAAGAGACCCAGTACTTC	CASSQPRKAWQETQYF
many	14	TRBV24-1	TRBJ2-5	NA	TGTGCCACCAGTGAATTCGGACTGGGGGAGACCCAGTACTTC	CATSEFGLGETQYF
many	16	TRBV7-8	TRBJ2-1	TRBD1	TGTGCCAGCAGCGTGGTATGGACAGGAGTGTACAATGAGCAGTTCTTC	CASSVVWTGVYNEQFF
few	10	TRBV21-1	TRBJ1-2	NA	TGTGCCAGCTGGGGACAGCCCACCCACTTC	CASWGQPTHF
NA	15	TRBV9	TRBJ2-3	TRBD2	TGTGCCAGCAGCCCTAGCGGGGGAGCCCTGAGTACGCAGTATTTT	CASSPSGGALSTQYF
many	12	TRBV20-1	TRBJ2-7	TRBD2	TGCAGTGCTAGCGAGGGAGGGTACGAGCAGTACTTC	CSASEGGYEQYF
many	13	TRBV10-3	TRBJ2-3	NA	TGTGCCATCAGTGATGGAGATAGTGATACGCAGTATTTT	CAISDGDSDTQYF
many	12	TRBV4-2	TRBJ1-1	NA	TGTGCCAGCAGCCAAGTTCACACTGAAGCTTTCTTT	CASSQVHTEAFF
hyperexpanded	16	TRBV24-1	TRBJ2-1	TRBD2	TGTGCCACCAGTGATCCGGGGGGGGGATCTGCGAGTGAGCAGTTCTTC	CATSDPGGGSASEQFF
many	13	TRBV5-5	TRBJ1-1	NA	TGTGCCAGCAGCCTAGCTTCGAACACTGAAGCTTTCTTT	CASSLASNTEAFF
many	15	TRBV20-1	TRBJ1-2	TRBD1	TGCAGTGCTAGAGATCCGGGACAGGGGGCCCAGGGCTACACCTTC	CSARDPGQGAQGYTF